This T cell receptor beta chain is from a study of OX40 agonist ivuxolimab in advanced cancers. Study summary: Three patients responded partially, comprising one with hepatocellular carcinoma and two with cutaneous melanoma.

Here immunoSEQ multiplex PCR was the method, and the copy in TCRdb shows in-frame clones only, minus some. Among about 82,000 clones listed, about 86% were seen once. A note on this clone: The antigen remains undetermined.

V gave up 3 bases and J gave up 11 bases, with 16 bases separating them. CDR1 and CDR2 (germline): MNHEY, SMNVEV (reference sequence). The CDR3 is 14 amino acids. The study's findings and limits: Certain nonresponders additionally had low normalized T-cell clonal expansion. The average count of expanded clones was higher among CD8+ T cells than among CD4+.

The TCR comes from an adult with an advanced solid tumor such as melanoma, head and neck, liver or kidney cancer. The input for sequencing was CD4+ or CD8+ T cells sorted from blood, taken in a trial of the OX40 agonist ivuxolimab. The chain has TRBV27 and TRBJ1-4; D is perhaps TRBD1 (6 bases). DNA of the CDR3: TGTGCCAGCAGTTTGTCAGGGGCCCAGACGAAACTGTTTTTT. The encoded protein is CASSLSGAQTKLFF.